This T cell receptor (beta chain) was captured by sequencing in a study of blood T cell repertoires in COVID-19. At the level of the study: From T cells, B-cell-depleted T cells, or PBMCs came the material, which was cDNA or gDNA.

The authors' processing: Quantification of nucleated cells was approximated via reference gene primer amplification. TCRdb's table, derived via immunoSEQ multiplex PCR, lists solely in-frame clones and lacks some. V, J and clone size are taken as reported in that table, and D and trimming were inferred from the DNA itself. The sample consists of fewer than 300,000 clones, about 73% of them appearing once. Sequenced input: peripheral blood. The source is a woman older than 75 with acute or convalescent COVID-19.

The CDR3 nucleotides are TGTGCCAGTAGTATACGGTTCGGAAGGGGCGGTGTTCTAACTGAAGCTTTCTTT. The encoded protein is CASSIRFGRGGVLTEAFF. The V call is TRBV19, the J call TRBJ1-1; a possible D gene is TRBD1 (5 bases). The V gene's germline CDR1 is LNHDA and CDR2 SQIVND (reference sequence). With 2 bases removed from V and 5 bases from J, the gap between germline ends came to 24 bases. The CDR3 runs to 18 residues.